This is a list of T cell receptor beta chains from one sample in a study of brain metastases from non-small cell lung cancer. TCRdb keeps only in-frame clones here, not all; method: immunoSEQ multiplex PCR. The sample lists about 8,000 clones, about 82% seen once, with 3.5% to 5% in the top ten. Specimen: primary lung tumor tissue. Receptors were obtained from a donor at least 40 years old with non-small cell lung cancer. Each CDR3 is given with its conserved first and last residue. D genes are given only for firm matches. Size is stated for part of the rows, as once, few or many counts, or as a class when the clone is expanded.

size	J	D	V	CDR3	DNA
-	TRBJ2-2	-	TRBV2	CASRLTMQGFTGELFF	TGTGCCAGCAGGCTAACTATGCAGGGGTTCACCGGGGAGCTGTTTTTT
once	TRBJ1-5	-	TRBV19	CASSMSGANQPQHF	TGTGCCAGTAGTATGTCAGGGGCCAATCAGCCCCAGCATTTT
-	TRBJ1-4	-	TRBV30	CAWSVTGAASSFF	TGTGCCTGGAGTGTTACGGGCGCGGCCTCTTCGTTTTTT
-	TRBJ1-2	-	TRBV18	CASSPTGADYGYTF	TGTGCCAGCTCACCAACGGGGGCCGACTATGGCTACACCTTC
-	TRBJ1-3	-	TRBV18	CASSPRQREAGNTIYF	TGTGCCAGCTCACCCCGGCAGAGGGAGGCTGGAAACACCATATATTTT
-	TRBJ2-1	-	TRBV2	CASSPRLGSAEQFF	TGTGCCAGCAGTCCCCGACTAGGTTCGGCTGAGCAGTTCTTC
-	TRBJ2-1	-	TRBV19	CVSSYRERTGNEQFF	TGTGTCAGTAGCTACAGGGAACGTACGGGCAATGAGCAGTTCTTC
-	TRBJ2-1	-	TRBV24-1	CATTKGGALNEQFF	TGTGCCACTACCAAGGGGGGGGCCCTCAATGAGCAGTTCTTC
-	TRBJ1-1	-	TRBV2	CASSELRENTEAFF	TGTGCCAGCAGTGAACTTAGGGAGAACACTGAAGCTTTCTTT
-	TRBJ1-6	-	TRBV5-1	CASSSGFNSPLHF	TGCGCCAGCAGCTCGGGGTTTAATTCACCCCTCCACTTT
-	TRBJ1-1	TRBD1	TRBV7-9	CASSRDRGEAFF	TGTGCCAGCAGCCGGGACAGGGGCGAAGCTTTCTTT
-	TRBJ2-2	-	TRBV5-1	CASSLSPSANTGELFF	TGCGCCAGCAGCTTATCTCCCTCCGCGAACACCGGGGAGCTGTTTTTT
-	TRBJ1-1	-	TRBV6-2/TRBV6-3	CASSQDINTEAFF	TGTGCCAGCAGCCAGGACATCAACACTGAAGCTTTCTTT
-	TRBJ1-5	-	TRBV7-6	CASQKGINQPQHF	TGTGCCAGTCAAAAGGGAATCAATCAGCCCCAGCATTTT
-	TRBJ2-3	TRBD1	TRBV7-2	CASSWTGGSTDTQYF	TGTGCCAGCAGTTGGACAGGGGGAAGCACAGATACGCAGTATTTT
-	TRBJ2-3	-	TRBV18	CATLGGGTDTQYF	TGTGCCACCCTAGGGGGGGGTACAGATACGCAGTATTTT
-	TRBJ2-1	TRBD2	TRBV15	CATSYERGAYNEQFF	TGTGCCACCAGCTACGAGCGGGGGGCCTACAATGAGCAGTTCTTC
-	TRBJ1-2	-	TRBV2	CASNGNYGYTF	TGTGCCAGCAACGGAAACTATGGCTACACCTTC
-	TRBJ2-2	TRBD1	TRBV12-5	CASGLAPPGTGNTGELFF	TGTGCTAGTGGTTTGGCCCCTCCCGGGACAGGCAACACCGGGGAGCTGTTTTTT
-	TRBJ2-3	-	TRBV21-1	CASSTPKPRALSTDTQYF	TGTGCCAGCAGCACTCCCAAACCCCGGGCCCTTAGCACAGATACGCAGTATTTT
-	TRBJ2-7	TRBD2	TRBV7-2	CASSPGREGAYEQYF	TGTGCCAGCAGCCCAGGGCGGGAGGGGGCCTACGAGCAGTACTTC
-	TRBJ2-2	TRBD1	TRBV6-2/TRBV6-3	CASIPGQGSTGELFF	TGTGCCAGCATCCCAGGACAGGGAAGCACCGGGGAGCTGTTTTTT
medium-sized	TRBJ1-2	-	TRBV14	CASSSRGINYGYTF	TGTGCCAGCAGCAGCCGGGGGATTAACTATGGCTACACCTTC
-	TRBJ1-6	TRBD1	TRBV7-9	CASSLIGWAGGNSPLHF	TGTGCCAGCAGCTTAATCGGCTGGGCAGGGGGCAATTCACCCCTCCACTTT
-	TRBJ1-1	-	TRBV7-9	CASSIGMIGTEAFF	TGTGCCAGCTCGATAGGCATGATCGGCACTGAAGCTTTCTTT
-	TRBJ2-7	-	TRBV2	CASSEGSRGEQYF	TGTGCCAGCAGTGAAGGGTCGAGGGGCGAGCAGTACTTC
-	TRBJ2-7	-	TRBV2	CASRSQGRGTYEQYF	TGTGCCAGCCGGTCACAAGGGCGAGGGACCTACGAGCAGTACTTC
-	TRBJ2-7	TRBD1	TRBV18	CASSAGTGAYEQYF	TGTGCCAGCTCAGCCGGGACAGGGGCCTACGAGCAGTACTTC
-	TRBJ2-7	-	TRBV19	CASSITRGRYEQYF	TGTGCCAGTAGTATAACCAGGGGCCGCTACGAGCAGTACTTC
-	TRBJ2-7	TRBD2	TRBV28	CASSASRGFYEQYF	TGTGCCAGCAGTGCCTCGCGGGGGTTTTACGAGCAGTACTTC
-	TRBJ2-2	-	TRBV19	CASSIGEAGELFF	TGTGCCAGTAGTATAGGTGAGGCCGGGGAGCTGTTTTTT
-	TRBJ1-2	-	TRBV4-1	CASSPYGDNYGYTF	TGCGCCAGCAGCCCCTACGGGGATAACTATGGCTACACCTTC
few	TRBJ2-7	-	TRBV27	CASAQGGGTYEQYF	TGTGCCAGCGCGCAGGGAGGGGGAACCTACGAGCAGTACTTC
-	TRBJ1-2	-	TRBV7-9	CASSTPGLSNYGYTF	TGTGCCAGCAGCACCCCGGGGCTTAGTAACTATGGCTACACCTTC
-	TRBJ1-5	-	TRBV6-1	CASSEWGNQPQHF	TGTGCCAGCAGTGAATGGGGGAATCAGCCCCAGCATTTT
-	TRBJ1-2	-	TRBV6-2/TRBV6-3	CASSTSRQGGGYTF	TGTGCCAGCAGTACCTCCCGACAAGGAGGTGGCTACACCTTC
-	TRBJ1-5	-	TRBV19	CASSMELDQPQHF	TGTGCCAGTAGTATGGAACTCGATCAGCCCCAGCATTTT
-	TRBJ2-3	TRBD2	TRBV5-1	CASSLGSGNTQYF	TGCGCCAGCAGCTTGGGAAGCGGGAATACGCAGTATTTT
-	TRBJ1-1	-	TRBV7-2	CASSLGGAGIGAFF	TGTGCCAGCAGCTTAGGGGGCGCGGGGATCGGTGCTTTCTTT
-	TRBJ1-5	-	TRBV7-9	CASSLGTGHSLGQPQHF	TGTGCCAGCAGCCTGGGAACGGGACACAGCTTGGGTCAGCCCCAGCATTTT
-	TRBJ1-4	-	TRBV15	CATSSGRREVEKLFF	TGTGCCACCAGCAGCGGGAGGAGGGAGGTTGAAAAACTGTTTTTT
-	TRBJ1-6	TRBD1	TRBV9	CASSMGQLNSPLHF	TGTGCCAGCAGTATGGGACAGCTAAATTCACCCCTCCACTTT
-	TRBJ2-3	-	TRBV7-2	CASSLLTDTQYF	TGTGCCAGCAGCTTACTAACAGATACGCAGTATTTT
once	TRBJ1-2	-	TRBV6-6	CASSPRTEGHGYTF	TGTGCCAGCAGTCCGAGGACGGAGGGCCATGGCTACACCTTC
few	TRBJ2-2	-	TRBV7-9	CASSLGRENTGELFF	TGTGCCAGCAGCTTAGGCAGGGAGAACACCGGGGAGCTGTTTTTT
-	TRBJ2-3	-	TRBV9	CASSAGQGLPTDTQYF	TGTGCCAGCAGCGCCGGCCAGGGACTTCCCACAGATACGCAGTATTTT
-	TRBJ2-1	-	TRBV4-2	CASSPGSAYNEQFF	TGTGCCAGCAGCCCGGGGTCCGCCTACAATGAGCAGTTCTTC
-	TRBJ2-7	-	TRBV6-2/TRBV6-3	CASSHAGTYEQYF	TGTGCCAGCAGCCACGCCGGGACCTACGAGCAGTACTTC
-	TRBJ1-5	-	TRBV9	CASRGGGSQPQHF	TGTGCCAGCAGGGGGGGCGGGAGCCAGCCCCAGCATTTT
-	TRBJ1-5	TRBD1	TRBV7-9	CASSLAGSGGTQPQHF	TGTGCCAGCAGCTTAGCGGGGTCAGGGGGCACTCAGCCCCAGCATTTT
once	TRBJ1-5	-	TRBV6-2/TRBV6-3	CASSSTTGDQPQHF	TGTGCCAGCAGTTCTACGACAGGTGATCAGCCCCAGCATTTT
-	TRBJ2-3	-	TRBV28	CASSLEPLGTDTQYF	TGTGCCAGCAGTTTGGAACCCCTGGGAACAGATACGCAGTATTTT
-	TRBJ1-2	TRBD1	TRBV27	CASSFRSPDRTSYGYTF	TGTGCCAGCAGTTTTCGCTCACCGGACAGGACATCTTATGGCTACACTTTC
-	TRBJ1-1	-	TRBV29-1	CSVEWGGEGDTEAFF	TGCAGCGTTGAGTGGGGGGGTGAAGGAGACACTGAAGCTTTCTTT
-	TRBJ1-5	TRBD1	TRBV6-5	CASRGQGYWPQHF	TGTGCCAGCAGGGGACAGGGATATTGGCCCCAGCATTTT